What follows describes a single TCR beta chain. No cognate antigen has been identified for it. No per-base quality is available; no much larger clone lies one base away. The library relied on the immunoSEQ multiplex PCR assay. As stored in TCRdb, this immuneACCESS dataset retains in-frame rearrangements with V and J assigned. A fraction of the clones does not appear; measured against another copy, unresolved V genes explain less than half of the discrepancy, and the remainder lacks a known reason. The sample contains fewer than 200,000 clones, 93% of them found a single time. 4.1% of the sample goes to the ten largest clones. The sample comes from a study of control samples from healthy donors and cancer patients (dated by TCRdb to the early 2020s). The material sequenced was blood. This sequence was found in a woman aged 55-70 years in good health.

The DNA reads as follows: TGTGCCAGCTCGCCTCAGGGTTATCAGAACACTGAAGCTTTCTTT. It encodes CASSPQGYQNTEAFF. This sequence uses TRBV18 and TRBJ1-1; possibly the D gene is TRBD1, per 5 matching bases. Looking up the germline V gene yields CDR1 KGHSH and CDR2 LQKENI. The CDR3 covers 15 residues, taking in both the cysteine and the phenylalanine. This entry keeps only the CDR3 DNA: 45 bases, framed from base 1. Between the V and J ends, shortened by 6 bases and 1 base respectively, the junction contains 15 bases.